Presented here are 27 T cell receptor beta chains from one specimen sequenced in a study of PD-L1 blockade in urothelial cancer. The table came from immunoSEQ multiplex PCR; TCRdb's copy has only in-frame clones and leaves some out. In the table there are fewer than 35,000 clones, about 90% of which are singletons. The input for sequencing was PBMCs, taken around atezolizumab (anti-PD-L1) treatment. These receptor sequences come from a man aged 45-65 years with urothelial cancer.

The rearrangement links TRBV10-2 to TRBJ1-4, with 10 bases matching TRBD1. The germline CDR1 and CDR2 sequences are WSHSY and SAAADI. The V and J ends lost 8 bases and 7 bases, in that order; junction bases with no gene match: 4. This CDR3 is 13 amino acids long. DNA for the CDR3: TGCGCCAGCCAGGGACAGGGGTCTGAAAAACTGTTTTTT. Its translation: CASQGQGSEKLFF.

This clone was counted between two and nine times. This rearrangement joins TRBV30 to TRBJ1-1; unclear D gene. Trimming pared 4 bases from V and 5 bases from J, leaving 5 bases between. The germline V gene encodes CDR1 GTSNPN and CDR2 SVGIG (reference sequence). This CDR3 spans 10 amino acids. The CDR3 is CAWTRTEAFF. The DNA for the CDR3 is TGTGCCTGGACCAGAACTGAAGCTTTCTTT.

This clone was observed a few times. CDR3 region: CASSLADTAYTF. The CDR3 DNA reads as TGCGCCAGCAGCTTGGCGGACACAGCCTACACCTTC. The chain is built from TRBV5-1 and TRBJ1-2; D is perhaps TRBD1 (5 bases). CDR1 is SGHRS, CDR2 YFSETQ, per germline. Trimming left V 0 bases short and J 10 bases short, with 10 bases between. The CDR3 sequence is 12 residues long. Complete variable domain (other parts from reference TRBV5-1 and TRBJ1-2): KAGVTQTPRYLIKTRGQQVTLSCSPISGHRSVSWYQQTPGQGLQFLFEYFSETQRNKGNFPGRFSGRQFSNSRSEMNVSTLELGDSALYLCASSLADTAYTFGSGTRLTVV.

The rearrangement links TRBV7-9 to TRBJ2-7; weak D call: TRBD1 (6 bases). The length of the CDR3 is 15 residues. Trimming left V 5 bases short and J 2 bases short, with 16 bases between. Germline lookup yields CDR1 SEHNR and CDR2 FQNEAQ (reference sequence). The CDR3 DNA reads TGTGCCAGCAGCCACGTGAACAGGGAACCCTACGAGCAGTACTTC. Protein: CASSHVNREPYEQYF.

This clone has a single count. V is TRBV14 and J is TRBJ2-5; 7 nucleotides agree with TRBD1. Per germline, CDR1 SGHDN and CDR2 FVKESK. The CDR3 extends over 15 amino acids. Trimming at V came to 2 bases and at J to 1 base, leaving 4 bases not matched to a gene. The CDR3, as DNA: TGTGCCAGCAGCCAAAGAGGACAGGCCCAAGAGACCCAGTACTTC. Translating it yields CASSQRGQAQETQYF.

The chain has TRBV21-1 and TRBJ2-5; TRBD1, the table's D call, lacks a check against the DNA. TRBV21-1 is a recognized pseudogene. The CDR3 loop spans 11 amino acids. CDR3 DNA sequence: TGTGCCAGCAGCAACAGGGAGACCCAGTACTTC. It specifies CASSNRETQYF.

Written as DNA, the CDR3 is TGTGCCAGCAGCGTAGAGTCCCTGGGAGTATTATACAATGAGCAGTTCTTC. Residues: CASSVESLGVLYNEQFF. The chain uses TRBV9 and TRBJ2-1; tentative D call: TRBD2 (5 bases). Between the trimmed V and J ends, which lost 0 bases and 4 bases, there was a span of 17 bases. CDR1 SGDLS and CDR2 YYNGEE come from the germline V gene. The length of the CDR3 is 17 residues.

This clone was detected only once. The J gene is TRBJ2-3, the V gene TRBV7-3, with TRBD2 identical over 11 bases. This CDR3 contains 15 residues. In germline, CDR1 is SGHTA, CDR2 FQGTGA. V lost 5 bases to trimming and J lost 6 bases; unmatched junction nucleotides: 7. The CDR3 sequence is CASSLLAGALDTQYF. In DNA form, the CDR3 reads TGTGCCAGCAGCCTACTAGCGGGGGCGCTGGATACGCAGTATTTT.

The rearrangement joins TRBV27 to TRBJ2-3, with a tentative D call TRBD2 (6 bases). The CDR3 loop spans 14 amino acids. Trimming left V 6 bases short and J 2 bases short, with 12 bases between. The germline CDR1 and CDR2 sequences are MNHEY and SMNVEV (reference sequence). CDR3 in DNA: TGTGCCAGCAGGGAGGGGCCCATCACAGATACGCAGTATTTT. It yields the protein CASREGPITDTQYF.

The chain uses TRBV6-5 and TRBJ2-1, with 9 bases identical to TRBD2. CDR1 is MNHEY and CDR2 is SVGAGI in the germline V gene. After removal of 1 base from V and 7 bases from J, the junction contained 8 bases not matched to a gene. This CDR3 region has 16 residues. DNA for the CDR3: TGTGCCAGCAGTTACTTAGGTAGCGGGAGTCAAAATGAGCAGTTCTTC. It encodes CASSYLGSGSQNEQFF.

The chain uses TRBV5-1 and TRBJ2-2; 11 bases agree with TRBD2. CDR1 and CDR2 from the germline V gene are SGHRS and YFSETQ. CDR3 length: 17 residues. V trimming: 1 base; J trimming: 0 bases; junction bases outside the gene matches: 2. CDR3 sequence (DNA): TGCGCCAGCAGCTTGAGTAGCGGGGGGGCGAACACCGGGGAGCTGTTTTTT. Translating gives CASSLSSGGANTGELFF.

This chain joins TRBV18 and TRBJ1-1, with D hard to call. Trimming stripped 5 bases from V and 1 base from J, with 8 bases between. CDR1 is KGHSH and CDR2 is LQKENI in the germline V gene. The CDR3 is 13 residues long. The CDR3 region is CASSDAENTEAFF. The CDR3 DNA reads TGTGCCAGCTCAGATGCAGAGAACACTGAAGCTTTCTTT.

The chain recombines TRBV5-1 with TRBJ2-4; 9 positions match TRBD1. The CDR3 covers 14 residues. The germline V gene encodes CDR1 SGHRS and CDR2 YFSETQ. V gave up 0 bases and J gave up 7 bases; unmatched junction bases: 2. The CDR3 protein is CASSLDGQGNIQYF. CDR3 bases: TGCGCCAGCAGCTTGGATGGACAGGGGAACATTCAGTACTTC. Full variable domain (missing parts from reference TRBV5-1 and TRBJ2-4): KAGVTQTPRYLIKTRGQQVTLSCSPISGHRSVSWYQQTPGQGLQFLFEYFSETQRNKGNFPGRFSGRQFSNSRSEMNVSTLELGDSALYLCASSLDGQGNIQYFGAGTRLSVL.

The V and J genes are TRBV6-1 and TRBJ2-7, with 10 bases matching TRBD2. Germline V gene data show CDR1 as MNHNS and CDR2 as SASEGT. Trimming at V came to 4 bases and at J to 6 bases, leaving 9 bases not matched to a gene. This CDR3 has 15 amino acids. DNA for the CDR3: TGTGCCAGCAGTGTTCGGACTAGCGGAGGTGGCGAGCAGTACTTC. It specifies CASSVRTSGGGEQYF.

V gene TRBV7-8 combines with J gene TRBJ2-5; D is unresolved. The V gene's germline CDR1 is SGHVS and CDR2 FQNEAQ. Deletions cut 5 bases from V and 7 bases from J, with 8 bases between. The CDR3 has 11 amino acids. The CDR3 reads CASSAPGTQYF. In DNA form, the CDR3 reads TGTGCCAGCAGCGCGCCGGGGACCCAGTACTTC.

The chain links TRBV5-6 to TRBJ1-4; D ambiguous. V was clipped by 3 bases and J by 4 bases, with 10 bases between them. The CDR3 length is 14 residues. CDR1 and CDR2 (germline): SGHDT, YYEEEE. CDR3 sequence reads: CASSSRGFNEKLFF. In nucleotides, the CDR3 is TGTGCCAGCAGCTCACGGGGTTTTAATGAAAAACTGTTTTTT. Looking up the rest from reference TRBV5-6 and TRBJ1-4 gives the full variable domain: DAGVTQSPTHLIKTRGQQVTLRCSPKSGHDTVSWYQQALGQGPQFIFQYYEEEERQRGNFPDRFSGHQFPNYSSELNVNALLLGDSALYLCASSSRGFNEKLFFGSGTQLSVL.

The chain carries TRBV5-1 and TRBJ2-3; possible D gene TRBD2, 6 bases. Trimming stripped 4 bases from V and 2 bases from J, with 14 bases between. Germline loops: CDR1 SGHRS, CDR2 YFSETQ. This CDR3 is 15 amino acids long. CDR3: CASSTRDSDTDTQYF. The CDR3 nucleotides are TGCGCCAGCAGCACCCGGGACTCCGACACAGATACGCAGTATTTT.

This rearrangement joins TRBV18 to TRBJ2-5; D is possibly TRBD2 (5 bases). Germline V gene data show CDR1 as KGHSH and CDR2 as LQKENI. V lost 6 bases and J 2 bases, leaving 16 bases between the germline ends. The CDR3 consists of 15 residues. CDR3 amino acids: CASSLGWGVQETQYF. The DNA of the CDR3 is TGTGCCAGCTCCCTCGGGTGGGGAGTACAAGAGACCCAGTACTTC. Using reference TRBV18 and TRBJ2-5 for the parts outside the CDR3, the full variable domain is NAGVMQNPRHLVRRRGQEARLRCSPMKGHSHVYWYRQLPEEGLKFMVYLQKENIIDESGMPKERFSAEFPKEGPSILRIQQVVRGDSAAYFCASSLGWGVQETQYFGPGTRLLVL.

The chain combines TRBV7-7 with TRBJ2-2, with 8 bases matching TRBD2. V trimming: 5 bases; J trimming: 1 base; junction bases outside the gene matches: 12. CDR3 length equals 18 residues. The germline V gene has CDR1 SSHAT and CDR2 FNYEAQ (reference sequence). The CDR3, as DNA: TGTGCCAGCAGCCCAAACCCGCTAGCGGGCAGGAACACCGGGGAGCTGTTTTTT. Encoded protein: CASSPNPLAGRNTGELFF.

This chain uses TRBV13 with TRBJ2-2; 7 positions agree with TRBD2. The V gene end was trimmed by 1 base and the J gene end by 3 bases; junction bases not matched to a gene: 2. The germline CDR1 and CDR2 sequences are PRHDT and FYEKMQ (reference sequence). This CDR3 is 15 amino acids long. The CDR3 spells CASSLVAGYTGELFF. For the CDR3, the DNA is TGTGCCAGCAGCTTAGTAGCGGGCTACACCGGGGAGCTGTTTTTT.

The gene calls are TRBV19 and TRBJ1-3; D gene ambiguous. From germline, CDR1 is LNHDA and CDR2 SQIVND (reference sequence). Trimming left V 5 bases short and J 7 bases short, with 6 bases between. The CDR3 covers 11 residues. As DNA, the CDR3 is TGTGCCAGTAGTGGAGGGAACACCATATATTTT. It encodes CASSGGNTIYF.

The CDR3 reads CASSQDADRNYGYTF. In DNA, the CDR3 is TGTGCCAGCAGCCAAGATGCTGACAGGAACTATGGCTACACCTTC. The chain joins TRBV4-2 to TRBJ1-2, with D perhaps TRBD1 (6 bases). The CDR3 loop spans 15 amino acids. V was shortened by 0 bases and J by 2 bases, with 10 bases between the two germline ends. The germline CDR1 and CDR2 sequences are LGHNA and YNFKEQ.

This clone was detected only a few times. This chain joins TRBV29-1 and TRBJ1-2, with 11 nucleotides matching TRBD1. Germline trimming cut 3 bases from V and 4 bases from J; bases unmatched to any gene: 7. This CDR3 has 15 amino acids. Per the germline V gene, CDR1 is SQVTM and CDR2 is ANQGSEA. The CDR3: CSVDGTGGSSYGYTF. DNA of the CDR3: TGCAGCGTTGACGGGACAGGGGGGTCTTCCTATGGCTACACCTTC.

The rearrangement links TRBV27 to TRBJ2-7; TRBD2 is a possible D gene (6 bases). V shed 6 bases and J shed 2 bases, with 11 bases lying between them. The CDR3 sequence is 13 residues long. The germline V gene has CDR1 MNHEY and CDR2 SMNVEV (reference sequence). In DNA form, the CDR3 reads TGTGCCAGCAGCAGGCGGGGAACCTACGAGCAGTACTTC. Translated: CASSRRGTYEQYF.

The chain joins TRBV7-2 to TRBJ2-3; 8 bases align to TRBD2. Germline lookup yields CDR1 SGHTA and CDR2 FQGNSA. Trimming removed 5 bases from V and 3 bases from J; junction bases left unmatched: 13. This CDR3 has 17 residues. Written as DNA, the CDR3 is TGTGCCAGCAGCCCGAGCTTGGTAGCGGGGATGACAGATACGCAGTATTTT. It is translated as CASSPSLVAGMTDTQYF.

The CDR3 DNA sequence: TGTGCCAGCAGCACCCGGGACAGACCTTCCATCTACACCTTC. Translating it yields CASSTRDRPSIYTF. This chain connects TRBV11-2 to TRBJ1-2; 7 positions agree with TRBD1. With 5 bases clipped from V and 10 bases from J, the junction kept 13 bases outside the gene matches. The germline V gene encodes CDR1 SGHAT and CDR2 FQNNGV. The CDR3 covers 14 residues.

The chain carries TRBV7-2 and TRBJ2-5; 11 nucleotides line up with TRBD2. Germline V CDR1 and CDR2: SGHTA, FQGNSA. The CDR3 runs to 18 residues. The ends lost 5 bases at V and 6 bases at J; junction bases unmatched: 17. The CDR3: CASSHKGLADHRRKTQYF. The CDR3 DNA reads TGTGCCAGCAGCCATAAGGGACTAGCGGACCATAGAAGAAAGACCCAGTACTTC.